This TCR beta chain derives from a study of metastatic and nonmetastatic thyroid tumors. Study-wide context: A comparison of repertoires was made across blood and tumor or nodule tissue from malignant and benign thyroid patients.

Study conclusions and caveats: Patients with malignant thyroid tumors reportedly had significantly higher TCR beta diversity than those with benign nodules, in blood and tumor.

Germline CDR1 and CDR2: SNHLY and FYNNEI. Trimming stripped 8 bases from V and 8 bases from J, with 21 bases between. There are 15 residues in the CDR3. With regard to this clone: What it binds is unknown.

Original handling: Clinicopathological groups supplied CDR3 differences that were used to build a distant-metastasis classifier for papillary thyroid cancer. TCRdb called clones again from the PCR reads with MiXCR. These V and J calls originate from TCRdb's pipeline instead of the authors' own analysis. Of about 24,000 clones listed, roughly 21% are singletons. No patient received treatment before thyroid surgery. The rearrangement joins TRBV2 to TRBJ1-4; no reliable D call. The sequence came from a male donor with papillary thyroid cancer or a benign thyroid nodule (not recorded which). Some clones in this sample may be carry-over from other donors' samples. Sequences were obtained from blood. The CDR3 spells CASSPPGVQGEKLFF. CDR3 DNA sequence: TGTGCCAGCTCCCCGCCTGGGGTGCAAGGAGAAAAACTGTTTTTT.